This TCR beta chain was observed in a study of T cells in localized non-small cell lung cancer. About this clone: What it binds is not known.

V was pared by 4 bases and J by 5 bases, with 7 bases of the junction left unmatched. Germline CDR1 and CDR2: SNHLY and FYNNEI. This CDR3 has 15 residues. Only in-frame clones appear in the TCRdb table, and some are missing; sequencing was by immunoSEQ multiplex PCR. Of around 19,000 clones in the sample, about 91% were seen once. General study results and limits: A higher density of T cells in blood coincided with extended overall survival. The study sequenced only one region of the tumor. As a result, intratumor heterogeneity could not be excluded and remains possible. The study detected a median roughly 61 of the top 100 tumor clones in adjacent lung.

The TCR comes from a woman aged 40-75 years with stage I lung adenocarcinoma. The chain couples TRBV2 to TRBJ2-5; 10 bases map to TRBD2. The sample was peripheral blood, taken before any cancer treatment. The CDR3 loop reads CASSAGLADGETQYF. The CDR3 nucleotides are TGTGCCAGCAGTGCCGGACTAGCGGACGGCGAGACCCAGTACTTC.